The clone carrying this T cell receptor (beta chain) has only one observation. As yet, its antigen is unknown. This entry belongs to a study of cytomegalovirus exposure and HLA in healthy donors. Looking at the study overall: Prior work identified 100 million to 130 million unique TCR beta sequences in approximately 200 million T cells.

V was shortened by 7 bases and J by 3 bases, with 7 bases between the two germline ends. The germline V gene has CDR1 SEHNR and CDR2 FQNEAQ (reference sequence). The CDR3 consists of 12 residues. Study-level results: Later analysis identified a missense DCLRE1C variant that was linked to TCR beta V- and J-gene trimming.

The study ran its PCR with 60 Vbeta and 13 Jbeta primers. Per the original methods: In a later analysis, 79 million or so unique TCR beta chains included roughly 11 million shared by two or more donors. Some clones are missing from TCRdb's copy, which holds only in-frame ones; the method was immunoSEQ multiplex PCR. V, J and clone size derive from that table, while D and trimming were established from the DNA sequence. Of approximately 160,000 clones listed, approximately 62% are singletons. All the people who gave samples were healthy bone marrow donors. Input material: PBMCs. The receptor was derived from a man in his fifties or sixties in good health and CMV-seronegative. The J gene is TRBJ2-1, the V gene TRBV7-9; the D is unclear. The CDR3 region is CASTGLYNEQFF. The CDR3 coding sequence is TGTGCCAGCACTGGCCTCTACAATGAGCAGTTCTTC. The full variable domain, its missing parts supplied by reference TRBV7-9 and TRBJ2-1, is DTGVSQNPRHKITKRGQNVTFRCDPISEHNRLYWYRQTLGQGPEFLTYFQNEAQLEKSRLLSDRFSAERPKGSFSTLEIQRTEQGDSAMYLCASTGLYNEQFFGPGTRLTVL.